This TCR beta chain was captured in a study of blood T cell repertoires in COVID-19 (dated by TCRdb to 2019 to 2021). Looking at the study overall: Collaborator samples came from the United States, Italy and Spain and covered acute and convalescent phases of COVID-19. The material from the prospective study consisted of cDNA or gDNA derived from T cells, B-cell-depleted T cells, or PBMCs. Subjects who had been exposed to COVID-19, were actively infected with it, or had recovered from it provided the deeply sampled blood TCRbeta repertoires that made up the dataset. The repertoires were released in a freely available public database meant as a resource for research on the immune response to SARS-CoV-2. Samples were obtained from the ongoing ImmuneRACE study (first 160 participants) and from about 1,300 subjects provided by 6 global collaborators. The sample metadata nearly always contained a de-identified subject ID, COVID-19 status, age in years and sex. HLA class I and class II types, where available, came from metadata supplied by the sample provider rather than from assay-based typing. Results and caveats for the whole study, not just this receptor: Clinical and demographic metadata were provided uncurated, with the amount varying by source and participant.

CDR1 and CDR2, per the germline V gene (reference sequence), are GTSNPN and SVGIG. Trimming costs V 4 bases and J 10 bases, and their ends lie 11 bases apart. The CDR3 numbers 12 residues from cysteine through phenylalanine. The retained sequence is limited to the CDR3, 36 bases, with the frame set at the first base. Collaborating institutions collected whole blood in K2EDTA tubes following their own protocols. For TCRbeta analysis, collaborators shipped samples in one of three forms: frozen whole blood, isolated PBMCs, or DNA extracted from either of those sample types. TCRbeta CDR3 regions were amplified from genomic DNA using the immunoSEQ Assay, a bias-controlled multiplex PCR. The authors processed their data as follows. The number of nucleated cells in each sample was estimated from the amplification of reference gene primers within the assay. To quantify the absolute abundance of each unique TCRbeta CDR3 rearrangement, sequence reads were collapsed and filtered. For each sample, productive Simpson clonality was calculated as the square root of Simpson's diversity index over productive rearrangements. TCRdb re-hosts the immuneACCESS table, in-frame sequences only. Its copies lack some clones; in the studies checked, an unresolved V gene accounts for under half of them, and the cause for the rest is not known. V, J and clone size were drawn from that table, and D and trimming were deduced from the DNA. Present in this sample are about 120,000 clones, about 80% of which were seen just once. The top ten constitute around 4% of the sample.

Points on this clone: Its antigen is not yet known. No quality values exist for individual bases; no much larger clone is one base distant.

Sequenced material: peripheral blood. This chain is built from TRBV30 and TRBJ1-6; TRBD1 is a possible D gene, resting on 6 matching bases. The receptor comes from a woman in her 50s with acute or convalescent COVID-19. The nucleotide sequence is given as TGTGCCTGGACACAGGGACGATCACCCCTCCACTTT. This yields the protein CAWTQGRSPLHF.